These 8 T cell receptor beta chains originate from one sample sequenced in a study of beta chain features in type 1 diabetes. The isolated RNA, all of it, was reverse transcribed, so expressed TCRB transcripts were what got sequenced. Data came from immunoSEQ multiplex PCR; TCRdb stores just in-frame clones and leaves some out. In the table there are about 350,000 clones, around 19% of which are singletons. The sample was naive CD4+ T cells from blood. The origin of the receptors is a woman under 30 in good health.

The table lists this clone with a few counts. J is TRBJ2-1 and V is TRBV4-1; D is perhaps TRBD2 (5 bases). Germline-derived CDR1 and CDR2 are MGHRA and YSYEKL. The CDR3 totals 15 residues. V dropped 1 base and J dropped 2 bases, with 9 bases sitting between them. CDR3 sequence reads: CASSQASGPYNEQFF. CDR3 coding DNA: TGCGCCAGCAGCCAAGCCAGCGGTCCCTACAATGAGCAGTTCTTC.

This clone was picked up a small number of times. The chain joins TRBV7-2 to TRBJ1-2; D call uncertain. From germline, CDR1 is SGHTA and CDR2 FQGNSA. The CDR3 has 13 amino acids. V dropped 3 bases and J dropped 3 bases, with 8 bases sitting between them. The CDR3 nucleotides are TGTGCCAGCAGCTTGAGTAACGACTATGGCTACACCTTC. It is translated as CASSLSNDYGYTF.

Turning to this clone: The same CDR3 is also encoded by other DNA sequences in this sample. The rearrangement joins TRBV4-1 to TRBJ1-5; D not certain. The CDR3 length is 13 residues. Germline V CDR1 and CDR2: MGHRA, YSYEKL. Trimming stripped 0 bases from V and 4 bases from J, with 4 bases between. In DNA form, the CDR3 reads TGCGCCAGCAGCCAAGACCGGAATCAGCCCCAGCATTTT. Translation gives CASSQDRNQPQHF.

The chain joins TRBV19 to TRBJ2-2; 11 positions agree with TRBD2. The J segment lost 5 bases and the V segment lost 4 bases, leaving 6 bases of the junction unmatched. Germline V gene data show CDR1 as LNHDA and CDR2 as SQIVND (reference sequence). The length of the CDR3 is 16 residues. CDR3 sequence reads: CASSTRLAGQTGELFF. The CDR3 region has the DNA TGTGCCAGTAGTACCCGACTAGCGGGACAAACCGGGGAGCTGTTTTTT.

This clone was recorded a few times. The sample carries other DNA sequences with the same CDR3. The chain combines TRBV7-9 with TRBJ1-1, with 7 bases matching TRBD1. This CDR3 spans 13 amino acids. Germline CDR1 reads SEHNR; CDR2 reads FQNEAQ (reference sequence). J gave up 3 bases and V 3 bases, and 1 base lay outside the gene matches. DNA for the CDR3: TGTGCCAGCAGCTTCACAGGGGACACTGAAGCTTTCTTT. Translated, it gives CASSFTGDTEAFF.

The chain links TRBV5-1 to TRBJ2-1, with TRBD2 matching 11 bases. The CDR3 consists of 19 residues. In germline, CDR1 is SGHRS, CDR2 YFSETQ. The V gene end was trimmed by 6 bases and the J gene end by 3 bases; junction bases not matched to a gene: 17. In DNA form, the CDR3 reads TGCGCCAGCACCCCGCAGGGCACCCCCGGGACTAGCGGCTACAATGAGCAGTTCTTC. It specifies CASTPQGTPGTSGYNEQFF.

The chain uses TRBV4-1 and TRBJ2-5; D gene uncertain. The CDR3 extends over 15 amino acids. V lost 1 base, J lost 0 bases, and 9 bases lay in between. Germline V gene sequence: CDR1 MGHRA, CDR2 YSYEKL. DNA for the CDR3: TGCGCCAGCAGCCAAGTGGTCGGGTACCAAGAGACCCAGTACTTC. As protein: CASSQVVGYQETQYF.

The chain couples TRBV5-1 to TRBJ1-1, with TRBD1 matching 8 bases. Losses at the gene ends were 3 bases for V and 5 bases for J; bases not matched to a gene: 6. From germline, CDR1 is SGHRS and CDR2 YFSETQ. This CDR3 is built from 14 residues. The chain's CDR3 is CASSYTGGRTEAFF. CDR3 coding DNA: TGCGCCAGCAGCTATACAGGGGGAAGGACTGAAGCTTTCTTT.